Listed below are T cell receptor beta chains from one sample, sequenced in a study of radiation and T cells in renal cell carcinoma. Using immunoSEQ multiplex PCR, the repertoire was profiled, and TCRdb retains in-frame clones only, with some absent. The table shows roughly 61,000 clones, with 60% to 85% occurring only once. Sequenced material: blood, taken from a patient whose treatment included radiotherapy and nephrectomy. Receptors originate from a man aged 55 to 70 with renal cell carcinoma. CDR3s include the opening cysteine and the closing phenylalanine or tryptophan. A D gene is named only where the DNA matches it firmly. Part of the rows lack a size; the others show once, few, many or a class for expanded clones.

>TRBV2|TRBJ2-2|.|15|.
CASSEVVINTGELFF
TGTGCCAGCAGTGAAGTAGTTATTAACACCGGGGAGCTGTTTTTT
>TRBV21-1|TRBJ2-3|once|16|.
CASSKDQGLKSDTQYF
TGTGCCAGCAGCAAAGATCAGGGGCTAAAGTCAGATACGCAGTATTTT
>TRBV5-4|TRBJ1-1|.|15|.
CASSRPGSMNTEAFF
TGTGCCAGCAGCAGACCAGGGAGCATGAACACTGAAGCTTTCTTT
>TRBV10-3|TRBJ2-3|.|18|TRBD2
CAISESWVAGLSTDTQYF
TGTGCCATCAGTGAGTCGTGGGTAGCGGGCCTTAGCACAGATACGCAGTATTTT
>TRBV5-5|TRBJ2-5|.|16|.
CASSLSGPSRGKTQYF
TGTGCCAGCAGCTTATCGGGCCCAAGCAGGGGAAAGACCCAGTACTTC
>TRBV7-9|TRBJ2-7|.|13|.
CASSLGRDYEQYF
TGTGCCAGCAGCCTCGGACGGGACTACGAGCAGTACTTC
>TRBV5-1|TRBJ1-2|.|13|TRBD1
CASSDRVHNGYTF
TGCGCCAGCAGCGACAGGGTTCACAATGGCTACACCTTC
>TRBV7-8|TRBJ1-4|.|14|.
CASGLGGVDEKLFF
TGTGCCAGCGGTTTAGGTGGGGTGGATGAAAAACTGTTTTTT
>TRBV18|TRBJ1-5|large|16|.
CASSPVGPVGNQPQHF
TGTGCCAGCTCACCAGTGGGCCCTGTCGGCAATCAGCCCCAGCATTTT
>TRBV11-2|TRBJ1-4|.|11|TRBD1
CASSDGQGEFF
TGTGCCAGCAGCGATGGACAGGGGGAGTTTTTT